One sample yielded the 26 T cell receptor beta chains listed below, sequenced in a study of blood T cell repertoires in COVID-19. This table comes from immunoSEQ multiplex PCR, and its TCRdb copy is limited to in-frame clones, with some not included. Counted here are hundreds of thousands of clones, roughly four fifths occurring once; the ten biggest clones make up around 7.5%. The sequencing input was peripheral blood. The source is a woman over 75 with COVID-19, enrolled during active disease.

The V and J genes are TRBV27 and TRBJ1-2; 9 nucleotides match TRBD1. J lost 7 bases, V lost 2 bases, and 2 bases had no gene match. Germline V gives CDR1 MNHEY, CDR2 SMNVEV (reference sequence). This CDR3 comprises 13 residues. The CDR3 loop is CASSLRTGVGYTF. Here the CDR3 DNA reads TGTGCCAGCAGTTTAAGGACAGGGGTTGGCTACACCTTC.

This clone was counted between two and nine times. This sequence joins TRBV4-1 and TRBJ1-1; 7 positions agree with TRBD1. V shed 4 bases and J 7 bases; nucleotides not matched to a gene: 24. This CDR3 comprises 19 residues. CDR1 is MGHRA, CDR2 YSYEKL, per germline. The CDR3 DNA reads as TGCGCCAGCAGCCCGCGTAGAACCGGGACAGCCCTAGGAACCGGTGAAGCTTTCTTT. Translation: CASSPRRTGTALGTGEAFF.

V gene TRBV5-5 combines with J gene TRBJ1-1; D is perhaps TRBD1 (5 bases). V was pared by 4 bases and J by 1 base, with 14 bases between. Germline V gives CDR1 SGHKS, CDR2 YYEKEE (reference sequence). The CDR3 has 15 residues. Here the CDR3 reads CASSLRGRPNTEAFF. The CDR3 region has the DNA TGTGCCAGCAGCCTGCGGGGGAGGCCGAACACTGAAGCTTTCTTT.

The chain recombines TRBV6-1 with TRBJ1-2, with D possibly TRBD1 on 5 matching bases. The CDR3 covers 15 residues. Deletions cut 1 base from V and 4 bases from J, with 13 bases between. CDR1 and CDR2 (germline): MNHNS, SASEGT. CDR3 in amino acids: CASSEGQSGSYGYTF. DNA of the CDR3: TGTGCCAGCAGTGAAGGACAGTCTGGATCCTATGGCTACACCTTC.

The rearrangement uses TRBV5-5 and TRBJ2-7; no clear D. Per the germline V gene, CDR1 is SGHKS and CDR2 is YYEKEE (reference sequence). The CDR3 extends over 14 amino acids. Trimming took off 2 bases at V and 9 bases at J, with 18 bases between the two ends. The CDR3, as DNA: TGTGCCAGCAGCTTCCCAGCTCCAGGATCCGTGCAGTACTTC. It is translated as CASSFPAPGSVQYF.

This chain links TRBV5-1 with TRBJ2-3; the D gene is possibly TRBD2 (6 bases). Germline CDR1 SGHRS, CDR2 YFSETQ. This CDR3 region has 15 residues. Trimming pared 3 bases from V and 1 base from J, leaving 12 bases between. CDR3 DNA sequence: TGCGCCAGCAGCTGGGGGAGACTAGGCACAGATACGCAGTATTTT. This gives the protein CASSWGRLGTDTQYF.

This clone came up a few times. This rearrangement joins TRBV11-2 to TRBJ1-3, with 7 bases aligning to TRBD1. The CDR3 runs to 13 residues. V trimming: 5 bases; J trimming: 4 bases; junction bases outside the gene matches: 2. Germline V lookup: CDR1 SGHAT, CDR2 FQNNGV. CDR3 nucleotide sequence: TGTGCCAGCAGCCTACAGGGGGGAAACACCATATATTTT. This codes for CASSLQGGNTIYF.

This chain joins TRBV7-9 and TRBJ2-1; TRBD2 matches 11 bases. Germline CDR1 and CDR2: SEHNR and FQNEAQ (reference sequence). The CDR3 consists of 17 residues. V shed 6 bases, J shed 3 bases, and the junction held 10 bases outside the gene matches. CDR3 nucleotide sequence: TGTGCCAGCAGTTCTAGCGGGGGGACTTCATACTACAATGAGCAGTTCTTC. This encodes CASSSSGGTSYYNEQFF.

CDR3 nucleotide sequence: TGTGCCAGCAGCCAAGTTGAAGAGGGAGGCTACACCTTC. It translates to CASSQVEEGGYTF. The chain combines TRBV14 with TRBJ1-2, with D unclear. Trimming shortened V by 1 base and J by 8 bases, and 11 bases separated the two germline ends. The CDR3 has 13 residues. CDR1 is SGHDN, CDR2 FVKESK, per germline.

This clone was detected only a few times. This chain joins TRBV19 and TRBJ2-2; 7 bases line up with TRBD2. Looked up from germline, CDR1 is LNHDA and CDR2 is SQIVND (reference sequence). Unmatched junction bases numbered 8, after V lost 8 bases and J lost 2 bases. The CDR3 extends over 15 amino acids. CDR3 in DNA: TGTGCCAGTCGCGCAGTGGGACTAAACACCGGGGAGCTGTTTTTT. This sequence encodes CASRAVGLNTGELFF. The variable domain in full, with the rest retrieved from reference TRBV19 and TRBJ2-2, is DGGITQSPKYLFRKEGQNVTLSCEQNLNHDAMYWYRQDPGQGLRLIYYSQIVNDFQKGDIAEGYSVSREKKESFPLTVTSAQKNPTAFYLCASRAVGLNTGELFFGEGSRLTVL.

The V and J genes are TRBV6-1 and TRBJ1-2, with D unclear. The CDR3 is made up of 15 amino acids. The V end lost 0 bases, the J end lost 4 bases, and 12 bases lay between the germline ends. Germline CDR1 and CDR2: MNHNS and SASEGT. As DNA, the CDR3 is TGTGCCAGCAGTGAAGCGAGATTGACGGGCTATGGCTACACCTTC. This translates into CASSEARLTGYGYTF.

The CDR3 DNA reads TGTGCCAGCAGTCGACTGACAGGGAAACCCGGGGAGCTGTTTTTT. Residues: CASSRLTGKPGELFF. The V call is TRBV27, the J call TRBJ2-2; 7 bases fit TRBD1. V was clipped by 5 bases and J by 6 bases; unmatched bases: 9. CDR1 and CDR2 from the germline V gene are MNHEY and SMNVEV (reference sequence). CDR3 length: 15 amino acids.

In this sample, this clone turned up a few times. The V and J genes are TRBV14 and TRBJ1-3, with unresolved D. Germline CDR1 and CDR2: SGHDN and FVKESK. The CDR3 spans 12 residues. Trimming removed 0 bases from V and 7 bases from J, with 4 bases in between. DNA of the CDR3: TGTGCCAGCAGCCAAGATCGGAACACCATATATTTT. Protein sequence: CASSQDRNTIYF.

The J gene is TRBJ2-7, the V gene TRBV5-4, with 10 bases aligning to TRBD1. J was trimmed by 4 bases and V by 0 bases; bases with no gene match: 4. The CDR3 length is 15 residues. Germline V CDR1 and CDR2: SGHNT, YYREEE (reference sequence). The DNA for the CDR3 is TGTGCCAGCAGCTTGGGGACAGGGGGGAATTACGAGCAGTACTTC. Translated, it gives CASSLGTGGNYEQYF.

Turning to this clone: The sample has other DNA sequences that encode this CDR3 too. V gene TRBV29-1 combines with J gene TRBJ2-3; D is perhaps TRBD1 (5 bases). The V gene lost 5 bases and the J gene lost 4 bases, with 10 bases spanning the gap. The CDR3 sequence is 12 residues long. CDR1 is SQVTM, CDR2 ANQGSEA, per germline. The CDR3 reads CSVSEGADTQYF. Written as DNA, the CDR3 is TGCAGCGTTAGTGAAGGGGCAGATACGCAGTATTTT.

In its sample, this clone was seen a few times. This CDR3 is CASSTGDFYNEQFF. The CDR3 DNA reads as TGTGCCAGTTCCACAGGGGACTTCTACAATGAGCAGTTCTTC. V is TRBV19 and J is TRBJ2-1; tentative D call: TRBD1 (7 bases). Germline V gene sequence: CDR1 LNHDA, CDR2 SQIVND (reference sequence). The CDR3 is 14 residues long. V lost 8 bases and J lost 3, with 14 bases in between.

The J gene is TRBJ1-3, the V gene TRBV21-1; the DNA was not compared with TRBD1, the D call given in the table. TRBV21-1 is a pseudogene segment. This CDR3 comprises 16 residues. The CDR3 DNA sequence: TGTGCCAGCGCGAAGACAGACCCCTTCTCTGGAAACACCATATATTTT. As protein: CASAKTDPFSGNTIYF.

The CDR3 nucleotides read TGTGCCAGCTCCCTACTAGCGGGGGTCTACAATGAGCAGTTCTTC. Encoded protein: CASSLLAGVYNEQFF. The chain links TRBV18 to TRBJ2-1; 11 bases fit TRBD2. The trim removed 6 bases at V and 3 bases at J, leaving 4 bases unmatched. This CDR3 spans 15 amino acids. Germline loops: CDR1 KGHSH, CDR2 LQKENI.

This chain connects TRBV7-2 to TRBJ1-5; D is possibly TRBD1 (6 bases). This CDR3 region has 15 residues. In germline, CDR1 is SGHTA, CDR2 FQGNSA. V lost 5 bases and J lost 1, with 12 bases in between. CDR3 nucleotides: TGTGCCAGCAGCCTAACAGGGTTGAGCAATCAGCCCCAGCATTTT. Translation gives CASSLTGLSNQPQHF.

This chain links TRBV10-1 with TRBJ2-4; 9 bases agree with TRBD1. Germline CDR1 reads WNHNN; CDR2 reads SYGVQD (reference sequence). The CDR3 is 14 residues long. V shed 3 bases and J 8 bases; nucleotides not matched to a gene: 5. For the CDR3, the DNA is TGCGCCAGCAGTGAAGGGACAGGGAGGGACATTCAGTACTTC. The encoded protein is CASSEGTGRDIQYF.

CDR3 in amino acids: CASSLGWATTNEKLFF. For the CDR3, the DNA is TGCGCCAGCAGCTTGGGATGGGCCACAACTAATGAAAAACTGTTTTTT. The chain has TRBV5-1 and TRBJ1-4, with D hard to call. The length of the CDR3 is 16 residues. Trimming stripped 0 bases from V and 0 bases from J, with 9 bases between. CDR1 and CDR2 (germline): SGHRS, YFSETQ.

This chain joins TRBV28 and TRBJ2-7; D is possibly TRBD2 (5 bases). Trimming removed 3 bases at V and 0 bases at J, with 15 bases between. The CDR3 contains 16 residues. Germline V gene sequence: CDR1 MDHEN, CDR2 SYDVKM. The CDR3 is CASSFRKRLPSYEQYF. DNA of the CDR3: TGTGCCAGCAGTTTTAGGAAAAGACTACCCTCCTACGAGCAGTACTTC.

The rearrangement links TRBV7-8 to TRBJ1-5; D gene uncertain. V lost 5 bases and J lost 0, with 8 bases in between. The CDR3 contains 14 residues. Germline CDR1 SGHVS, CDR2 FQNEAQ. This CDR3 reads CASSLTFSNQPQHF. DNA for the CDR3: TGTGCCAGCAGCCTAACATTTAGCAATCAGCCCCAGCATTTT.

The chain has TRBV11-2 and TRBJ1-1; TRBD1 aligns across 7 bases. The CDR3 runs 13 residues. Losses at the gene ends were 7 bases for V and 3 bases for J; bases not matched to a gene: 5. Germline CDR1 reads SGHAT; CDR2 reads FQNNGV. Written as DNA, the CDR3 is TGTGCCAGCAACCTAGACAGGGACACTGAAGCTTTCTTT. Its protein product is CASNLDRDTEAFF.

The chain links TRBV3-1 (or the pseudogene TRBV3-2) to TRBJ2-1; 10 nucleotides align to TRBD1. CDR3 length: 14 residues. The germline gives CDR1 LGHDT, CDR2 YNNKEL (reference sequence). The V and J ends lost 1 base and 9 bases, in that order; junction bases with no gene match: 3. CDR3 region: CASSQGTGGLEQFF. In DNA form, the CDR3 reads TGTGCCAGCAGCCAAGGGACAGGGGGGCTTGAGCAGTTCTTC.

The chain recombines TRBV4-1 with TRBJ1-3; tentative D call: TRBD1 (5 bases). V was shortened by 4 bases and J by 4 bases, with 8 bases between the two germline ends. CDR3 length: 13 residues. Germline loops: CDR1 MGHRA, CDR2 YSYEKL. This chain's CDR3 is CASSPNRGNTIYF. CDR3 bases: TGCGCCAGCAGCCCGAACAGGGGAAACACCATATATTTT.